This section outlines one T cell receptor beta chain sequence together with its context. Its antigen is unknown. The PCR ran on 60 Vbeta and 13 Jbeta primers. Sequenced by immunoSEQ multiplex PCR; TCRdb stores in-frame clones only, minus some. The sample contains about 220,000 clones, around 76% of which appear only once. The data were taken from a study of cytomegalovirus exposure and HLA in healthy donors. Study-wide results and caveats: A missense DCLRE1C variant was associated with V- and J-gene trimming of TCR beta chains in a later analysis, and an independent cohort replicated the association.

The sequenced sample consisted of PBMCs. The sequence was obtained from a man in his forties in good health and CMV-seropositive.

CDR3 DNA: TGTGCCAGCAGTTTGTTATCGGGAGGGGCGAACACCGGGGAGCTGTTTTTT. It translates to CASSLLSGGANTGELFF. The genes are TRBV27 and TRBJ2-2; 8 bases fit TRBD2. Germline CDR1 MNHEY, CDR2 SMNVEV (reference sequence). The CDR3 totals 17 residues. The junction had 6 bases not matched to a gene; V was cut back by 3 bases and J by 0 bases.